Listed below are T cell receptor beta chains from one sample, sequenced in a study of cytomegalovirus exposure and HLA in healthy donors. Repertoires were generated with immunoSEQ multiplex PCR, while TCRdb's copy carries only in-frame clones and drops some. The sample carries some 120,000 clones, more than 60% recorded once. Sequenced input: PBMCs. The receptor set was obtained from a woman aged 40-49 years in good health and CMV-seronegative. Each CDR3 is given with its conserved first and last residue. Each record gives: J gene, CDR3 length, V gene, CDR3 protein.

J: TRBJ2-2
length: 16
V: TRBV4-1
CDR3: CASSQGRRSNTGELFF

J: TRBJ1-2
length: 13
V: TRBV7-9
CDR3: CSSSLSVGYGYTF

J: TRBJ1-2
length: 13
V: TRBV6-5
CDR3: CASRNRQGDGYTF

J: NA
length: 12
V: TRBV5-1
CDR3: CASRNQRGEQYF

J: TRBJ2-7
length: 15
V: TRBV4-1
CDR3: CASSPIAGGSYEQYF

J: TRBJ1-2
length: 17
V: TRBV27
CDR3: CASSTIRRGREAYGYTF

J: TRBJ1-1
length: 15
V: TRBV7-9
CDR3: CASSVGQGRNTEAFF

J: TRBJ1-5
length: 13
V: TRBV30
CDR3: CAWSPRQDQPQHF

J: TRBJ2-2
length: 17
V: TRBV12-5
CDR3: CASGFGGFGSNTGELFF

J: TRBJ1-1
length: 17
V: TRBV19
CDR3: CASSILTLQGKNTEAFF

J: TRBJ2-3
length: 15
V: TRBV27
CDR3: CASSLTGIRVDTQYF

J: TRBJ1-2
length: 14
V: TRBV30
CDR3: CAWSAHRANYGYTF

J: TRBJ2-2
length: 15
V: TRBV9
CDR3: CASSVDRGNTGELFF

J: TRBJ2-1
length: 16
V: TRBV18
CDR3: CASSPLTGTSLNEQFF

J: TRBJ2-5
length: 14
V: TRBV5-1
CDR3: CASSQGHGQETQYF

J: TRBJ1-2
length: 15
V: TRBV10-3
CDR3: CAISEFRGNYYGYTF

J: TRBJ1-1
length: 14
V: TRBV27
CDR3: CASIGSWDRGPAFF

J: TRBJ1-2
length: 14
V: TRBV19
CDR3: CASSIPGTGDGYTF

J: TRBJ1-2
length: 13
V: TRBV4-3
CDR3: CASSQGGFGGYTF

J: TRBJ2-5
length: 15
V: TRBV4-2
CDR3: CASSQEGAGVETQYF

J: TRBJ2-3
length: 17
V: TRBV7-9
CDR3: CASSSRQGEGSTDTQYF

J: TRBJ2-7
length: 15
V: TRBV6-5
CDR3: CASTPTGTGDYEQYF

J: TRBJ2-1
length: 17
V: TRBV10-3
CDR3: CAISVRAGVTYDNEQFF

J: TRBJ2-7
length: 16
V: TRBV11-2
CDR3: CASTSFSGQGAREQYF

J: TRBJ1-5
length: 14
V: TRBV7-2
CDR3: CASSSRDSNQPQHF

J: TRBJ2-7
length: 12
V: TRBV23-1
CDR3: CASSRVTAGQYF

J: TRBJ1-5
length: 14
V: TRBV19
CDR3: CASSMGSGNQPQHF

J: TRBJ1-6
length: 13
V: TRBV10-3
CDR3: CANAGTGNSPLHF

J: TRBJ2-7
length: 15
V: TRBV28
CDR3: CASSPLGLASYEQYF

J: TRBJ2-1
length: 14
V: TRBV7-7
CDR3: CASSLIPWGGKWFF

J: TRBJ1-1
length: 12
V: TRBV18
CDR3: CASSLRNTEAFF

J: TRBJ2-5
length: 16
V: TRBV7-2
CDR3: CASSLVGGGVGETQYF

J: TRBJ1-2
length: 16
V: TRBV5-1
CDR3: CASSPPGPGANYGYTF

J: TRBJ2-1
length: 15
V: TRBV7-9
CDR3: CSSSQTMTSGREQFF

J: TRBJ2-5
length: 16
V: TRBV19
CDR3: CASSITGRGGQETQYF